These 9 T cell receptor beta chains originate from one sample sequenced in a study of shared clonotypes between healthy human individuals. Only in-frame clones appear in the TCRdb table, and some are missing; sequencing was by immunoSEQ multiplex PCR. This table has more than 2 million clones, approximately 94% appearing once. The naive CD8 subset, CD45RO-negative cells positively selected for CCR7, excluded terminally differentiated effector memory CD45RA+ cells. Input material: naive CD8+ T cells sorted from blood. These TCRs come from a man younger than 30 in good health.

V usage is TRBV30 and J usage is TRBJ1-1; D is undetermined. The CDR3 sequence is 14 residues long. Trimming shortened V by 2 bases and J by 1 base, and 11 bases separated the two germline ends. Per germline, CDR1 GTSNPN and CDR2 SVGIG (reference sequence). The CDR3 reads CAWSIDWANTEAFF. In DNA form, the CDR3 reads TGTGCCTGGAGTATTGATTGGGCGAACACTGAAGCTTTCTTT.

The chain uses TRBV4-3 and TRBJ2-1, with D possibly TRBD1 on 6 matching bases. The CDR3 has 15 amino acids. Germline V lookup: CDR1 LGHNA, CDR2 YSLEER. V lost 0 bases to trimming and J lost 7 bases, with 13 bases between them. CDR3 amino acids: CASSQDPGVRNEQFF. CDR3 bases: TGCGCCAGCAGCCAAGATCCAGGGGTGCGAAATGAGCAGTTCTTC.

The CDR3 is CASSSKQGAGEQYF. DNA of the CDR3: TGTGCCAGCAGCAGTAAACAGGGGGCTGGCGAGCAGTACTTC. The V gene is TRBV5-6, the J gene TRBJ2-7; 9 nucleotides agree with TRBD1. This CDR3 is 14 amino acids long. The junction had 8 bases not matched to a gene; V was cut back by 4 bases and J by 6 bases. Germline assignment: CDR1 SGHDT and CDR2 YYEEEE.

The V call is TRBV30, the J call TRBJ1-2; possible D gene TRBD1, 6 bases. Germline assignment: CDR1 GTSNPN and CDR2 SVGIG (reference sequence). The CDR3 covers 13 residues. Trimming left V 4 bases short and J 4 bases short, with 13 bases between. Here the CDR3 DNA reads TGTGCCTGGAACTTCGGGGGGCTCTATGGCTACACCTTC. Protein: CAWNFGGLYGYTF.

This sequence joins TRBV27 and TRBJ2-7, with 7 bases aligning to TRBD2. The germline V gene encodes CDR1 MNHEY and CDR2 SMNVEV (reference sequence). The CDR3 extends over 15 amino acids. Losses at the gene ends were 7 bases for V and 3 bases for J; bases not matched to a gene: 12. The CDR3 sequence is CASKRGREPNYEQYF. DNA of the CDR3: TGTGCCAGCAAACGTGGGAGGGAACCCAACTACGAGCAGTACTTC.

The chain has TRBV4-3 and TRBJ1-4; D gene ambiguous. The CDR3 runs to 13 residues. Germline V gene sequence: CDR1 LGHNA, CDR2 YSLEER. Trimming removed 1 base from V and 5 bases from J, with 5 bases in between. This CDR3 is CASSQGRNEKLFF. CDR3 DNA sequence: TGCGCCAGCAGCCAAGGGCGCAATGAAAAACTGTTTTTT.

In the case of this clone: Distinct nucleotide sequences in the sample also encode this CDR3. This chain uses TRBV6-5 with TRBJ1-1; D remains unclear. Germline V lookup: CDR1 MNHEY, CDR2 SVGAGI. The germline V and J ends were trimmed by 2 bases and 0 bases, with 7 bases remaining between them. The CDR3 consists of 14 residues. CDR3 sequence: CASSYSLMNTEAFF. The CDR3 DNA follows: TGTGCCAGCAGTTACAGTTTAATGAACACTGAAGCTTTCTTT.

The chain joins TRBV28 to TRBJ2-3, with D tentatively TRBD1 (5 bases). The germline gives CDR1 MDHEN, CDR2 SYDVKM. V was pared by 3 bases and J by 5 bases, with 9 bases between. This CDR3 has 13 residues. The CDR3 DNA reads TGTGCCAGCAGTTTCAGGGTAGTAGATACGCAGTATTTT. Its translation: CASSFRVVDTQYF.

The chain is built from TRBV7-9 and TRBJ2-7; no definite D call. Germline CDR1 is SEHNR and CDR2 is FQNEAQ (reference sequence). The CDR3 is 17 amino acids. The V and J ends lost 3 bases and 2 bases respectively, with 20 bases between them. CDR3 nucleotides: TGTGCCAGCAGCTTTAGTTCGGATGGAGACTTTGCCTACGAGCAGTACTTC. The encoded protein is CASSFSSDGDFAYEQYF.